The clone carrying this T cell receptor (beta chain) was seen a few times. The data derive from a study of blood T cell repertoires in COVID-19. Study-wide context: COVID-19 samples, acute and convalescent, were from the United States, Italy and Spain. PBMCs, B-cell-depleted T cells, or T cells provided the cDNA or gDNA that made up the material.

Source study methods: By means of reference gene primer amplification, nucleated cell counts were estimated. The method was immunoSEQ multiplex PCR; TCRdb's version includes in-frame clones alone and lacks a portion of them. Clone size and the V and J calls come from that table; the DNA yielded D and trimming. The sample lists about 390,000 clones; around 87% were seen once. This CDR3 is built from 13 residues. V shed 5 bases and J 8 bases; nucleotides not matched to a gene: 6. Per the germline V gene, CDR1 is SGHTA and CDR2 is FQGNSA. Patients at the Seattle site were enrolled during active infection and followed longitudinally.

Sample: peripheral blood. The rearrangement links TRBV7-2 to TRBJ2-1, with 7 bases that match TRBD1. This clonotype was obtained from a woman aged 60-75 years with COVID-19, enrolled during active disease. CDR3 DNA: TGTGCCAGCAGCCTGTACAGGGGATATGAGCAGTTCTTC. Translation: CASSLYRGYEQFF.